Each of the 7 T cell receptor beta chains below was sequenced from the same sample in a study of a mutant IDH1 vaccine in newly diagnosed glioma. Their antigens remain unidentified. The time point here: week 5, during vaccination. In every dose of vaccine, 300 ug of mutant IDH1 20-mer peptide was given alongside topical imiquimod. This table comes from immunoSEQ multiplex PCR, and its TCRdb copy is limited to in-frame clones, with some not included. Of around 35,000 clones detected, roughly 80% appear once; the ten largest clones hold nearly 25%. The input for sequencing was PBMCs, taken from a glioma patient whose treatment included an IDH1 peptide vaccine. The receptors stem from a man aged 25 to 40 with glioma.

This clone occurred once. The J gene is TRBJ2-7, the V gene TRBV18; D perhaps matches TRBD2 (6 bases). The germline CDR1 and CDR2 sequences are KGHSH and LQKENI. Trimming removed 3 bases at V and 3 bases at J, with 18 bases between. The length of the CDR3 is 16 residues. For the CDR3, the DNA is TGTGCCAGCTCACCGGAGGGAACAGGATCGATCTACGAGCAGTACTTC. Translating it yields CASSPEGTGSIYEQYF.

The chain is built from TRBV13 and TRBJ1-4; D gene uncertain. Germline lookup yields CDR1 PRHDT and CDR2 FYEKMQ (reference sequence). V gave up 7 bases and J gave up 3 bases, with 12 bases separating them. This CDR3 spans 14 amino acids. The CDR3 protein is CASIEAGSNEKLFF. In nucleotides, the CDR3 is TGTGCCAGCATCGAGGCGGGCTCTAATGAAAAACTGTTTTTT.

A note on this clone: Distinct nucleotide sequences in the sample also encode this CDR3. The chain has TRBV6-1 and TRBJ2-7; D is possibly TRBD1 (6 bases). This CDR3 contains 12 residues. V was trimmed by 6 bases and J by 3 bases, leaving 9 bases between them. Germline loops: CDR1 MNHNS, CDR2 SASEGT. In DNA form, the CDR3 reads TGTGCCAGCAGCGTAGGGGGCTACGAGCAGTACTTC. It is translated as CASSVGGYEQYF.

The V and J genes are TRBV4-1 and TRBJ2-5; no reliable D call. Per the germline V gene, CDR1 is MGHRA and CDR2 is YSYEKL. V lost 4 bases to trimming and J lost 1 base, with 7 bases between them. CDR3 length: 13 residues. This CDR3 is CASSPRVQETQYF. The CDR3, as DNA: TGCGCCAGCAGCCCTAGAGTCCAAGAGACCCAGTACTTC.

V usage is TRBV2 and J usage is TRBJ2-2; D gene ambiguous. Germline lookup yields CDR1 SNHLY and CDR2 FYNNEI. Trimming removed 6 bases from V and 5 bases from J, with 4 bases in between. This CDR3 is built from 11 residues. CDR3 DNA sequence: TGTGCCAGCAGACGGACCGGGGAGCTGTTTTTT. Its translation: CASRRTGELFF. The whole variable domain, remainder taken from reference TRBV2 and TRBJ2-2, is EPEVTQTPSHQVTQMGQEVILRCVPISNHLYFYWYRQILGQKVEFLVSFYNNEISEKSEIFDDQFSVERPDGSNFTLKIRSTKLEDSAMYFCASRRTGELFFGEGSRLTVL.

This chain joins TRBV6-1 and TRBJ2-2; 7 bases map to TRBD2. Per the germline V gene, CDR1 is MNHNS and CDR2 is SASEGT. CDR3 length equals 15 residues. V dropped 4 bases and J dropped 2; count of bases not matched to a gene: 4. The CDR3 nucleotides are TGTGCCAGCAGTGTACTAGCGCTAAACACCGGGGAGCTGTTTTTT. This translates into CASSVLALNTGELFF.

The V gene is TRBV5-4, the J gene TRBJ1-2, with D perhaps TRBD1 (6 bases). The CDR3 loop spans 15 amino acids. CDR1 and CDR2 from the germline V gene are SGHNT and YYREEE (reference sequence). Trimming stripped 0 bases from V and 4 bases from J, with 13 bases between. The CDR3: CASSLETGPFYGYTF. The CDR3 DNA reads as TGTGCCAGCAGCTTGGAAACAGGGCCCTTCTATGGCTACACCTTC.